Listed below are T cell receptor beta chains from one sample, sequenced in a study of CXCR3-negative and CXCR3-positive naive CD8 T cells. TCRdb reanalyzed the 5' RACE reads, giving one entry per CDR3 protein sequence and no DNA. The sample is made up of about 130,000 distinct CDR3 sequences, and the top ten hold approximately 0.29% of it. Source material: naive CXCR3- CD8+ T cells from blood. These receptors were obtained from a human donor in good health. Some clones in this sample may be carry-over from other donors' samples. CDR3s include the opening cysteine and the closing phenylalanine or tryptophan.

j_call,v_call,cdr3_aa
TRBJ2-3,TRBV9,CASSLSGGPVADTQYF
TRBJ2-1,TRBV5-1,CASSWDGNEQFF
TRBJ2-1,TRBV7-9,CASSLGGTGRPYNEQFF
TRBJ2-7,TRBV12-3/TRBV12-4,CASSLGSGRSPEQYF
TRBJ1-1,TRBV6-1,CASSDNGIGTEAFF
TRBJ2-1,TRBV5-1,CASSLASPSGGPHNEQFF
TRBJ2-1,TRBV23-1,CASSRRDLPFINEQFF
TRBJ2-7,TRBV4-1,CASSQVTGPVGEQYF
TRBJ1-2,TRBV29-1,CSVEVGVSNYGYTF
TRBJ1-1,TRBV6-5,CASSEGQGITEAFF
TRBJ1-6,TRBV27,CASRGSSYNSPLHF
TRBJ2-1,TRBV29-1,CSVAGTSLYNEQFF
TRBJ2-2,TRBV6-5,CASGENSLLNTGELFF
TRBJ1-5,TRBV12-3/TRBV12-4,CASSFDRNNQPQHF